A few counts support the clone carrying this TCR beta chain. Its target is unknown. Sequenced material consisted of expressed TCRB transcripts (all of the isolated RNA was reverse transcribed). It was found that naive, central memory and regulatory T cell samples averaged approximately 3.5 million reads. Produced via immunoSEQ multiplex PCR; TCRdb's table is partial and in-frame only. The top ten clones hold less than 0.04% of a sample with 630,000 or so clones, over 12% of them seen once. This sample was taken from a study of beta chain features in type 1 diabetes. Study findings and constraints: Shortening of TCRB CDR3s, moderate but significant, appeared in all four CD4+ subsets of Type 1 diabetes patients. The question left open here concerned HLA type influencing TCRB rearrangement.

Germline-derived CDR1 and CDR2 are SNHLY and FYNNEI. Losses at the gene ends were 0 bases for V and 4 bases for J; bases not matched to a gene: 6. This CDR3 spans 16 amino acids. Sequenced sample: naive CD4+ T cells from blood. The rearrangement uses TRBV2 and TRBJ1-5; 7 nucleotides align to TRBD1. This TCR was sampled from a man younger than 35 with type 1 diabetes. The CDR3 DNA follows: TGTGCCAGCAGTGAAGCGCAACAGGGGCCGAATCAGCCCCAGCATTTT. Its translation is CASSEAQQGPNQPQHF. The variable domain in full, completed from reference TRBV2 and TRBJ1-5, reads EPEVTQTPSHQVTQMGQEVILRCVPISNHLYFYWYRQILGQKVEFLVSFYNNEISEKSEIFDDQFSVERPDGSNFTLKIRSTKLEDSAMYFCASSEAQQGPNQPQHFGDGTRLSIL.